Presented here are 17 T cell receptor beta chains from one specimen sequenced in a study of T cells in Graves' hyperthyroidism and ophthalmopathy. Amplified regions were TCR beta CDR3 sequences from RNA transcripts. An initial round of RT-PCR targeting the TCR CDR3 relied on the HTBI primer set. A single record per CDR3 protein comes from TCRdb applying MiXCR to the multiplex PCR reads. The sample holds about 500,000 distinct CDR3 sequences, more than 15% seen once. Input material: blood. Receptors originate from a woman aged 18 to 35 with Graves' ophthalmopathy.

This clonotype was observed at least ten times. The chain combines TRBV6-2 or TRBV6-3 with TRBJ2-1, with D maybe TRBD2 (7 bases). V lost 5 bases to trimming and J lost 3 bases, with 17 bases between them. The CDR3 extends over 16 amino acids. CDR1 and CDR2 (germline): MNHEY, SVGEGT. CDR3 DNA: TGTGCCAGCAGTGGGGGCGGAAGGGGGGGCTACAATGAGCAGTTCTTC. Amino acids: CASSGGGRGGYNEQFF.

This clonotype was recorded at least ten times. The chain's CDR3 is CASSYPGGYTF. CDR3 DNA: TGTGCCAGCAGTTACCCAGGGGGCTACACCTTC. The J gene is TRBJ1-2, the V gene TRBV12-3 or TRBV12-4; D is possibly TRBD1 (5 bases). The germline V and J ends were trimmed by 4 bases and 8 bases, with 8 bases remaining between them. The CDR3 has 11 amino acids.

This clonotype occurred many times. For the CDR3, the DNA is TGTGCCAGCAGTTTACTTGACATGTCCTACGAGCAGTACTTC. It encodes CASSLLDMSYEQYF. J is TRBJ2-7 and V is TRBV28; the D is unclear. The CDR3 sequence is 14 residues long. The V end was cut by 2 bases, the J end by 1 base, with 9 bases between. Germline CDR1 and CDR2: MDHEN and SYDVKM.

This clonotype was seen many times. CDR3 nucleotides: TGCAGTGCCAAACCTTCACAACAGGGGAGGGCTTACAATGAGCAGTTCTTC. Translation: CSAKPSQQGRAYNEQFF. The J gene is TRBJ2-1, the V gene TRBV20-1; possibly TRBD1 or TRBD2 for D (7 bases each). The CDR3 is 17 residues long. Germline V gene lookup returns CDR1 DFQATT and CDR2 SNEGSKA (reference sequence). Between the trimmed V and J ends, which lost 6 bases and 4 bases, there was a span of 25 bases.

Regarding this clonotype: Since a much larger clone is just one base distant, this may be a read error. This is likely a read error, given that the CDR3 carries no conserved phenylalanine or tryptophan at its end. The chain combines TRBV30 with TRBJ2-7; no clear D gene. This CDR3 region has 14 residues. Germline V gene sequence: CDR1 GTSNPN, CDR2 SVGIG (reference sequence). V shed 2 bases and J shed 2 bases, with 13 bases lying between them. The CDR3 is CAWSPPGPPYEQYL. The CDR3 nucleotides read TGTGCCTGGAGTCCCCCTGGCCCCCCCTACGAGCAGTACCTC.

The chain couples TRBV28 to TRBJ1-3; TRBD1 is a possible D gene (5 bases). This CDR3 has 16 residues. The V end lost 2 bases, the J end lost 0 bases, and 11 bases lay between the germline ends. Germline V gives CDR1 MDHEN, CDR2 SYDVKM. The CDR3 reads CASSLRAGSSGNTIYF. In DNA, the CDR3 is TGTGCCAGCAGTTTACGGGCAGGGAGCTCTGGAAACACCATATATTTT.

Many counts were recorded for this clonotype. The chain employs TRBV4-1 and TRBJ2-3; 8 nucleotides agree with TRBD1. The CDR3 totals 17 residues. V shed 1 base and J 2 bases; nucleotides not matched to a gene: 8. The germline gives CDR1 MGHRA, CDR2 YSYEKL. In nucleotides, the CDR3 is TGCGCCAGCAGCCAAGGGAGGACAGGGAGCCACACAGATACGCAGTATTTT. Its protein is CASSQGRTGSHTDTQYF.

The sample holds a few counts of this clonotype. This chain uses TRBV6-1 with TRBJ2-7, with 10 positions matching TRBD1. This CDR3 is built from 13 residues. Germline V gene data show CDR1 as MNHNS and CDR2 as SASEGT. V lost 7 bases and J lost 6; bases outside the gene matches: 6. The CDR3 sequence is CASKWDRGTEQYF. In nucleotides, the CDR3 is TGTGCCAGCAAATGGGACAGGGGAACCGAGCAGTACTTC.

The chain recombines TRBV6-1 with TRBJ2-7, with 8 positions matching TRBD1. There are 14 residues in the CDR3. Germline V lookup: CDR1 MNHNS, CDR2 SASEGT. Unmatched junction bases numbered 7, after V lost 5 bases and J lost 4 bases. The CDR3 DNA is TGTGCCAGCAGTTCTGCCAGGGGGCGTTACGAGCAGTACTTC. This translates into CASSSARGRYEQYF.

This clonotype was detected ten times or more. The chain's CDR3 is CASSPIENTEAFF. CDR3 DNA: TGTGCCAGCAGCCCCATCGAAAACACTGAAGCTTTCTTT. The chain has TRBV7-9 and TRBJ1-1, with no clear D. This CDR3 comprises 13 residues. Germline V gene sequence: CDR1 SEHNR, CDR2 FQNEAQ (reference sequence). The V gene lost 5 bases and the J gene lost 2 bases, with 9 bases spanning the gap.

This clonotype was counted many times. This chain links TRBV3-1 with TRBJ1-5; unclear D gene. The V end lost 1 base, the J end lost 3 bases, and 13 bases lay between the germline ends. From germline, CDR1 is LGHDT and CDR2 YNNKEL (reference sequence). The CDR3 spans 16 residues. The CDR3 DNA reads TGTGCCAGCAGCCAAGTCTGGGCAGTCTTCAATCAGCCCCAGCATTTT. As protein: CASSQVWAVFNQPQHF.

This chain links TRBV6-1 with TRBJ2-1; TRBD2 might be the D (5 bases). This CDR3 is 13 amino acids long. Germline loops: CDR1 MNHNS, CDR2 SASEGT. V was trimmed by 8 bases and J by 6 bases, leaving 14 bases between them. The CDR3 DNA is TGTGCCAGCGGGGAGTCTCTTTTCAATGAGCAGTTCTTC. Protein: CASGESLFNEQFF.

V and J are TRBV5-5 and TRBJ1-6; D not resolved. This CDR3 is built from 17 residues. Trimming stripped 4 bases from V and 9 bases from J, with 23 bases between. Germline V gene sequence: CDR1 SGHKS, CDR2 YYEKEE (reference sequence). CDR3 nucleotides: TGTGCCAGCAGCCACTTAGGGTGGCGGGATAAGGCTTCACCCCTCCACTTT. Its translation: CASSHLGWRDKASPLHF.

Concerning this clonotype itself: One junction end does not reproduce the germline sequence, and a read error may be involved. This rearrangement joins TRBV4-2 to TRBJ2-7, with 10 bases that match TRBD2. Germline assignment: CDR1 LGHNA and CDR2 YNFKEQ. The CDR3 extends over 14 amino acids. CDR3 in DNA: TGTGCCAGCAGCCAAGCTACTAGCGGGAACGAGCAGTGCTTC. It codes for CASSQATSGNEQCF.

This clonotype came up many times. The chain combines TRBV27 with TRBJ2-1; D possibly matches TRBD1 or TRBD2 (5 bases each). The germline V gene encodes CDR1 MNHEY and CDR2 SMNVEV (reference sequence). The CDR3 has 16 residues. V lost 5 bases and J 8 bases, leaving 22 bases between the germline ends. For the CDR3, the DNA is TGTGCCAGCAGTCCGGGCTCCGGGACCCCTAAAGATGAGCAGTTCTTC. Encoded protein: CASSPGSGTPKDEQFF.

The rearrangement joins TRBV6-2 or TRBV6-3 to TRBJ2-3; unclear D gene. From germline, CDR1 is MNHEY and CDR2 SVGEGT. Trimming removed 0 bases at V and 2 bases at J, with 21 bases between. The CDR3 loop spans 19 amino acids. CDR3 sequence: CASSYSSAPAKTYTDTQYF. CDR3 nucleotide sequence: TGTGCCAGCAGTTACTCGTCCGCGCCAGCGAAGACCTACACAGATACGCAGTATTTT.

This clonotype has a count of ten or more. The chain combines TRBV6-1 with TRBJ1-1; D remains unclear. CDR1 is MNHNS and CDR2 is SASEGT in the germline V gene. V lost 0 bases and J 6 bases, leaving 14 bases between the germline ends. CDR3 length: 15 amino acids. The CDR3 loop is CASSEALGHMSEAFF. The CDR3 nucleotides are TGTGCCAGCAGTGAAGCGCTGGGTCACATGTCTGAAGCTTTCTTT.